The TCR beta chain under discussion was sequenced for a study of blood T cell repertoires in COVID-19. For the study at large: Samples representing acute and convalescent COVID-19 were sourced from the United States, Italy and Spain.

Per the germline V gene, CDR1 is SGDLS and CDR2 is YYNGEE. With 2 bases clipped from V and 4 bases from J, the junction kept 8 bases outside the gene matches. The CDR3 totals 16 residues. The table came from immunoSEQ multiplex PCR; TCRdb's copy has only in-frame clones and leaves some out. Found here are roughly 70,000 clones, about nine tenths of them singletons; the top ten hold approximately 3%. The receptor comes from a man in his fifties or sixties with active COVID-19. The chain is built from TRBV9 and TRBJ2-1; TRBD2 matches at 8 bases. Source material: peripheral blood. CDR3 nucleotide sequence: TGTGCCAGCAGCGTTAGCGGGGACCTAAATTACAATGAGCAGTTCTTC. This translates into CASSVSGDLNYNEQFF.